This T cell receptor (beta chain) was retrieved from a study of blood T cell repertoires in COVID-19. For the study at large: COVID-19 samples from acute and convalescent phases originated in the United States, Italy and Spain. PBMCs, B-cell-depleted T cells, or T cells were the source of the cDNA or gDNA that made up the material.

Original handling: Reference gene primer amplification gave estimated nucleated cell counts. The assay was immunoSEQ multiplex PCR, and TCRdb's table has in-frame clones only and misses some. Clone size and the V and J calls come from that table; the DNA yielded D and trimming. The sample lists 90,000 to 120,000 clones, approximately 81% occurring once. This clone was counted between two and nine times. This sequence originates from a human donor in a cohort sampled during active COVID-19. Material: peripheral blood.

The CDR3 reads CASSSFRGLSGTEAFF. The CDR3 region has the DNA TGTGCCAGCAGTTCTTTCAGGGGGCTCAGTGGGACTGAAGCTTTCTTT. The genes are TRBV27 and TRBJ1-1, with 8 bases lining up with TRBD1. Trimming took 4 bases from V and 5 from J; bases not matched to a gene: 12. Germline V lookup: CDR1 MNHEY, CDR2 SMNVEV (reference sequence). CDR3 length equals 16 residues.